This entry concerns a single TCR beta chain. Antigen: not known. It was RNA transcripts that yielded the amplified TCR beta CDR3 regions. In the first-round RT-PCR of the TCR CDR3, the HTBI primer set was used. MiXCR was run by TCRdb on the multiplex PCR reads, yielding one entry per CDR3 protein. The top ten clones hold about 45% of a sample with 500,000 to 650,000 distinct CDR3 sequences, less than 20% of them seen once. This CDR3 has 15 residues. Germline V CDR1 and CDR2: MNHEY, SVGAGI. V lost 0 bases to trimming and J lost 0 bases, with 8 bases between them. The data were obtained in a study of T cells in Graves' hyperthyroidism and ophthalmopathy. General study points: Model predictions of ophthalmopathy came a median 6.5 months before onset.

This clonotype originated in a man between 40 and 49 years old with Graves' ophthalmopathy. Sequenced: blood. The chain uses TRBV6-5 and TRBJ1-2; D is ambiguous. The DNA for the CDR3 is TGTGCCAGCAGTTACTCGATCGATACTAACTATGGCTACACCTTC. This codes for CASSYSIDTNYGYTF.